The subject of this entry is one T cell receptor beta chain. Its antigen specificity is not known. Per-base qualities were not stored, and no clone one base away is much larger. This sample stems from a study of T cells after yellow fever vaccination (dated by TCRdb to about 2019). Describing the broader study: Libraries from fractions with low cell numbers were prepared with the SMART-Seq v4 Ultra Low Input RNA kit. Bulk TCR alpha and beta repertoires were sequenced longitudinally to track T-cell clones before and after primary and booster YFV17D yellow fever vaccination. The cohort comprised two healthy male donors, one aged 18 to 30 and one aged 30 to 40 years. Blood samples were taken at several timepoints before and after primary and secondary immunization, and bulk PBMC replicates and cell subsets were isolated. Broader findings and caveats from the paper: Computational filtering was needed because FACS-sorted repertoires could contain abundant contaminating clonotypes from the bulk population. The secondary T-cell response was found to be weaker but faster than the primary response, with a peak reached on day 5 rather than on day 15. Because only a couple of donors were included in the study, the extent to which the findings can be generalized is limited. Most clones expanded after primary vaccination (roughly 96% of CD4 and roughly 90% of CD8) were re-detected after the booster, suggesting that broad memory maintenance occurred. A small share of clonotypes was detected in both CD4 and CD8 compartments, with the overlap likely arising from convergent recombination.

Sample treatment or condition, as interpreted from the label and publication: live attenuated yellow fever vaccine strain. At every blood-draw timepoint, two biological replicates of bulk PBMCs were collected. PBMCs were isolated from peripheral blood using a standard Ficoll-Paque protocol. TriZol was used to extract RNA from bulk PBMCs, CD4 and CD8 fractions, and dextramer-positive and dextramer-negative fractions. Synthesis of TCR cDNA relied on 5'RACE template switching, a step that introduced a universal primer site along with unique molecular identifiers. cDNA synthesis was primed from both the TCR alpha and TCR beta constant segments. Library amplification involved two PCR steps, and the second step added sample barcodes and sequencing adapters. Sequencing of libraries was performed on Illumina HiSeq 2500 (2x100 bp) or NovaSeq (2x150 bp). The paper's data handling went like this. Demultiplexing of reads and collapsing into UMI consensus sequences were performed with MIGEC, and V(D)J alignment was carried out with MiXCR. Vaccine-responding clonotypes were defined with edgeR using replicate PBMC samples, requiring FDR below 0.01 and a log2 fold change above 5 up to day 15. Each bulk clonotype received a CD4 or CD8 identity based on whether the sequenced CD4 or CD8 repertoire contained that clonotype at higher abundance. TCRdb cleaned the public reads at Q25 with fastp, built clones with MiXCR and kept in-frame beta chains. For every CDR3 protein sequence, its rows merge into one entry that carries the most common genes and DNA. The V and J calls were not made by the authors but by TCRdb's processing. This sample holds 400,000 to 650,000 distinct CDR3 sequences; 21% were observed only once. The biggest ten clones account for 16% of the sample.

V is cut by 1 base and J by 5 bases, and the space between the germline ends is 21 bases. The germline V gene (reference sequence) specifies DFQATT as CDR1 and SNEGSKA as CDR2. The CDR3 has 16 amino acids, counting the end cysteine and valine. Only the CDR3 part of the read is kept: 48 bases, read in frame from the first base. The chain uses TRBV20-1 and TRBJ2-7; TRBD1 could be the D gene, as 6 bases match. The material was PBMCs, obtained less than 25 days after the first yellow fever vaccination. The sequence derives from a young man who received the YFV17D yellow fever vaccine. The bases are TGCAGTGCTAGAGCACAGGGTAGCCCTACATTGAACGAGCAGTACGTC. This codes for CSARAQGSPTLNEQYV.